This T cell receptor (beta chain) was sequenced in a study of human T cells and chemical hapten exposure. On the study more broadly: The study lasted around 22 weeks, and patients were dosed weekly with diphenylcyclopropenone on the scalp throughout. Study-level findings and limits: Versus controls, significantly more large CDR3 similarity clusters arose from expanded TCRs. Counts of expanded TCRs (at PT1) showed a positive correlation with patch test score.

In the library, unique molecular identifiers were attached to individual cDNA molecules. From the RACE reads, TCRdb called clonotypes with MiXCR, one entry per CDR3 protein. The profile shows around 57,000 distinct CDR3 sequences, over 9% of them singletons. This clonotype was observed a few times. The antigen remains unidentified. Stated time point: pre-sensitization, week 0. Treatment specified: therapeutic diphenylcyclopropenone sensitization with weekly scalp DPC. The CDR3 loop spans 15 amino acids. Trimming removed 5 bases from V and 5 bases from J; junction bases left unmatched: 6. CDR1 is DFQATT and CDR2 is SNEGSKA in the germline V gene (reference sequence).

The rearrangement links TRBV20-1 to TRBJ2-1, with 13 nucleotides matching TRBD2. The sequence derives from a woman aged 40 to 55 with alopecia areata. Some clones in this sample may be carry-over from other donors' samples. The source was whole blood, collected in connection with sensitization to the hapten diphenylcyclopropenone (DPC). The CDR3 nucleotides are TGCAGTGCTCAGACCGGGACTAGCGGGAACAATGAGCAGTTCTTC. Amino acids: CSAQTGTSGNNEQFF.